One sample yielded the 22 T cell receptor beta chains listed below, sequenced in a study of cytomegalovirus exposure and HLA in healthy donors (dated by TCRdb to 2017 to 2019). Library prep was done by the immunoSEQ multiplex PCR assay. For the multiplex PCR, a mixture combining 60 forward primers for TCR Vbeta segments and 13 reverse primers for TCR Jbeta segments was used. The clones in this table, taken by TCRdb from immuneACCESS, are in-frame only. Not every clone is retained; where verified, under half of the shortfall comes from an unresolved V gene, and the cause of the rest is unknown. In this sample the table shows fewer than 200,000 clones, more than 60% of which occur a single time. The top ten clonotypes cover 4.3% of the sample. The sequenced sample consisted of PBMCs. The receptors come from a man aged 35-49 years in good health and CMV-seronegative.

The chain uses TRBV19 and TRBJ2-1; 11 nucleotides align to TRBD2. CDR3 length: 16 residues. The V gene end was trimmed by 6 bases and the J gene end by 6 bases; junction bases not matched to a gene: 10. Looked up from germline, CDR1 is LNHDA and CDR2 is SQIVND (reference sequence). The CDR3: CASSHPTLAGVNEQFF. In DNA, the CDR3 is TGTGCCAGTAGCCATCCAACACTAGCGGGGGTCAATGAGCAGTTCTTC.

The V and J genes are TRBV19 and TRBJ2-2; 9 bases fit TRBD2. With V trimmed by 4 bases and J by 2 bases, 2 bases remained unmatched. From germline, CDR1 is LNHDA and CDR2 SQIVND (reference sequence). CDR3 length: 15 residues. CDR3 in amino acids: CASSRRGGNTGELFF. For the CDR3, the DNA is TGTGCCAGTAGTAGGCGGGGGGGCAACACCGGGGAGCTGTTTTTT.

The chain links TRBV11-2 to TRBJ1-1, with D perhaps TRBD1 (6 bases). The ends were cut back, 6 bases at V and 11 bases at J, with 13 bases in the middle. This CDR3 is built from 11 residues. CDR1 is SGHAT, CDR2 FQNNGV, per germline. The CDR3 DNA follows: TGTGCCAGCAGATCATGGACAGCGGCTTTCTTT. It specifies CASRSWTAAFF.

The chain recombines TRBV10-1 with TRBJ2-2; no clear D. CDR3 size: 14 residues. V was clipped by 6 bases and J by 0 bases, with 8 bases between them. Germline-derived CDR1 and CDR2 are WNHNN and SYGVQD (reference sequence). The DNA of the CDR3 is TGCGCCAGCAGAGCAAACCCGAACACCGGGGAGCTGTTTTTT. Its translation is CASRANPNTGELFF.

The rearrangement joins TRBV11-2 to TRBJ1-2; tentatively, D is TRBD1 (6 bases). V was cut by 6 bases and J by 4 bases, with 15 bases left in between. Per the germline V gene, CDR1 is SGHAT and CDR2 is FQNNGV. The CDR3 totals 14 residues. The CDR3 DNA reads TGTGCCAGCAGTATGGCCGGGACACTCTATGGCTACACCTTC. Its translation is CASSMAGTLYGYTF.

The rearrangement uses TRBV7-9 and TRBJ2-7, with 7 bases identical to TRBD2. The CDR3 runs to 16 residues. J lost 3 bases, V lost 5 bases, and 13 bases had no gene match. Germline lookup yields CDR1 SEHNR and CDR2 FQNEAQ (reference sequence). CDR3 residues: CASSSFPGGRNYEQYF. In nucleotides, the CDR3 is TGTGCCAGCAGCAGCTTTCCGGGGGGAAGGAACTACGAGCAGTACTTC.

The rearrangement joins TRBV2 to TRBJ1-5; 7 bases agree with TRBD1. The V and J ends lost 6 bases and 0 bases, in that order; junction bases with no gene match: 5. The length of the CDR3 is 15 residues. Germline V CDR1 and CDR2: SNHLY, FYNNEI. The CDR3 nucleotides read TGTGCCAGCAGCCGGACAGGCTATAGCAATCAGCCCCAGCATTTT. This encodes CASSRTGYSNQPQHF.

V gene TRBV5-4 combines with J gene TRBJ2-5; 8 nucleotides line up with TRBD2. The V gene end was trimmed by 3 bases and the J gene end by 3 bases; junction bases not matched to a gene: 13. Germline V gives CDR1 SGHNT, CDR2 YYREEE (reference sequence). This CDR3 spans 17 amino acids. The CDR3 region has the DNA TGTGCCAGCAGCTGGGGAGGGGCGGGGGGTTCTAAAGAGACCCAGTACTTC. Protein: CASSWGGAGGSKETQYF.

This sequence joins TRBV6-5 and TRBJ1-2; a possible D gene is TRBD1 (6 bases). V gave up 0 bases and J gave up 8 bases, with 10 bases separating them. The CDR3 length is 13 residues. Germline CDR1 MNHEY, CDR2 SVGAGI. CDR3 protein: CASSYSTGRGYTF. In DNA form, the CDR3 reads TGTGCCAGCAGTTACTCGACAGGCCGCGGCTACACCTTC.

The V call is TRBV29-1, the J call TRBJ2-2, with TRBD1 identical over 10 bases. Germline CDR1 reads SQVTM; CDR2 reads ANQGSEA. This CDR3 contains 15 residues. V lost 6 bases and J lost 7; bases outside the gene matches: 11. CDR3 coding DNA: TGCAGCGTCGCTGTCCCGGGACAGGGGAACGGGGAGCTGTTTTTT. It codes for CSVAVPGQGNGELFF.

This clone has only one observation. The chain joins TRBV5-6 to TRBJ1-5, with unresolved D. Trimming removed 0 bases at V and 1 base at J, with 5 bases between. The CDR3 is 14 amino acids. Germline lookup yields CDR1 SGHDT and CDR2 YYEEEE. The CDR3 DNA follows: TGTGCCAGCAGCTTGGGTAGCAGCAATCAGCCCCAGCATTTT. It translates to CASSLGSSNQPQHF.

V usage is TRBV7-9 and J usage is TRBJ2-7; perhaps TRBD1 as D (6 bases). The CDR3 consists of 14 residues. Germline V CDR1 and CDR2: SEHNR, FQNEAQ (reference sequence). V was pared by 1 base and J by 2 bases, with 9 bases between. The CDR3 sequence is CASSLGQGTYEQYF. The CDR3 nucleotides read TGTGCCAGCAGCTTAGGGCAGGGGACCTACGAGCAGTACTTC.

This chain's CDR3 is CASSPYQGVREKLFF. CDR3 nucleotide sequence: TGTGCCAGCAGTCCATACCAGGGGGTTCGTGAAAAACTGTTTTTT. The rearrangement uses TRBV28 and TRBJ1-4, with TRBD1 identical over 7 bases. The CDR3 has 15 residues. Per the germline V gene, CDR1 is MDHEN and CDR2 is SYDVKM. Unmatched junction bases numbered 10, after V lost 5 bases and J lost 7 bases.

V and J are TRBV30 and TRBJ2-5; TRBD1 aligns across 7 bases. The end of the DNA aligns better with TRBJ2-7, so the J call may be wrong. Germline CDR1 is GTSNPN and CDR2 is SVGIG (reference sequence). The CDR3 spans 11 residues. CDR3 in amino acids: CAFHRGYEQYF. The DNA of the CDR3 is TGTGCCTTCCACAGGGGCTACGAGCAGTACTTC.

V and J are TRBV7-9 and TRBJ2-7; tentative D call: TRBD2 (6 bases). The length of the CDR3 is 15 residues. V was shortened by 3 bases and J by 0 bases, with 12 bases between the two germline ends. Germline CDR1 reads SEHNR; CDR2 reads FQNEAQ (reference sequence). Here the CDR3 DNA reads TGTGCCAGCAGCTTCTCGACCGGGAGCTCCTACGAGCAGTACTTC. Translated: CASSFSTGSSYEQYF.

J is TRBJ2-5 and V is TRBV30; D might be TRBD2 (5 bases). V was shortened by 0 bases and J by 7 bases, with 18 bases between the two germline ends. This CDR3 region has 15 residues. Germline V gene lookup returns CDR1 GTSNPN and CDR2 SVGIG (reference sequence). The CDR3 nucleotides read TGTGCCTGGAGTGTACAGCGGCCGAGTGGGATGACCCAGTACTTC. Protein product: CAWSVQRPSGMTQYF.

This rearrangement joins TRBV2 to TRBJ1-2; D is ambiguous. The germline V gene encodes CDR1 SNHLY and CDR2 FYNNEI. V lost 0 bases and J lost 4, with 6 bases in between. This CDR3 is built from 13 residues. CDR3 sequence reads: CASSEAGSYGYTF. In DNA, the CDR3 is TGTGCCAGCAGTGAAGCGGGGAGCTATGGCTACACCTTC.

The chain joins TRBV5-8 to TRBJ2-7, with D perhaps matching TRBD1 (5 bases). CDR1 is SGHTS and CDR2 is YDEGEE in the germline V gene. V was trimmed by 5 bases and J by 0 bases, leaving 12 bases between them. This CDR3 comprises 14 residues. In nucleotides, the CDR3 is TGTGCCAGCAGTTCGTCCGACAGCTCCTACGAGCAGTACTTC. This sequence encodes CASSSSDSSYEQYF.

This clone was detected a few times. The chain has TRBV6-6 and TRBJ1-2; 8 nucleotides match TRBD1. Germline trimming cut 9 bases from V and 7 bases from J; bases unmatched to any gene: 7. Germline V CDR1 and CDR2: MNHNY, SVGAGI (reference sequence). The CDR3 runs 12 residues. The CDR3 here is CARGDRNGGYTF. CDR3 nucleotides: TGTGCCAGAGGGGACAGGAACGGTGGCTACACCTTC.

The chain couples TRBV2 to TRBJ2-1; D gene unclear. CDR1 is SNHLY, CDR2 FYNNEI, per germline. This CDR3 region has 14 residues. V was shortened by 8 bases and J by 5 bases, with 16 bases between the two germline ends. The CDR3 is CASDLAVSHNEQFF. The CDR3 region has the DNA TGTGCCAGCGACCTCGCGGTGAGTCACAATGAGCAGTTCTTC.

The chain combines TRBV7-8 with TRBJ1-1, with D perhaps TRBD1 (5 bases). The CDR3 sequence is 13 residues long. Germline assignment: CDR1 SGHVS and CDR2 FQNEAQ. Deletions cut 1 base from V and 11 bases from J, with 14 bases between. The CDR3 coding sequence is TGTGCCAGCAGCTTAGATTTGGGGGGAAGGGCTTTCTTT. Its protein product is CASSLDLGGRAFF.

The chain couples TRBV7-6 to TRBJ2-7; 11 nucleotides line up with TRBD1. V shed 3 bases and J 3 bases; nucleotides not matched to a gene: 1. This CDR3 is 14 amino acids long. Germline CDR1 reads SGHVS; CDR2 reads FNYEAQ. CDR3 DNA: TGTGCCAGCAGCTTTGGGACAGGGGGCTACGAGCAGTACTTC. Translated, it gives CASSFGTGGYEQYF.